A selection of T cell receptor beta chains follows, all from one sample in a study of Ad26.COV2.S vaccination and SARS-CoV-2 variants. This table comes from immunoSEQ multiplex PCR, and its TCRdb copy is limited to in-frame clones, with some not included. The sample yields a few hundred thousand clones, over 75% seen once. The source material was peripheral blood, sampled in a trial of Ad26.COV2.S vaccine versus placebo. The receptors shown here come from a person aged 18 to 65 who received the Ad26.COV2.S COVID-19 vaccine or a placebo. Each CDR3 is given without its conserved first and last residue.

>TRBV3-1/TRBV3-2|TRBJ2-3
ASSQFPKRFSTDTQY
>TRBV4-1|TRBJ1-2
ASSQIRTGIYGYT
>TRBV5-6|TRBJ1-4
ASSLAGMDRQHEKLF
>TRBV27|TRBJ1-1
ASKDSSNTEAF
>TRBV19|TRBJ1-1
ASSTTDRGQGNTEAF
>TRBV20-1|TRBJ2-7
SAQAYEQY
>TRBV7-9|TRBJ1-2
ASSLANYGYT
>TRBV5-5|TRBJ1-2
ASSWGTATNYGYT
>TRBV7-8|TRBJ2-2
ASSLYPGQGSGELF
>TRBV7-8|TRBJ2-5
ASSPWAWGGQETQY
>TRBV21-1|TRBJ1-6
ASSNNLGLFPYNSPLH
>TRBV27|TRBJ1-2
ASSPWGQGSNYGYT
>TRBV27|TRBJ1-2
ASSLKGAGYGYT
>TRBV15|TRBJ1-6
AAQATGNSPLH
>TRBV6-5|TRBJ1-5
ASSYDAYNQPQH
>TRBV15|TRBJ2-7
ATSRDQAPADEQY
>TRBV11-2|TRBJ2-1
ASSLTRNNEQF
>TRBV30|TRBJ2-7
AWSKVGRGSSYEQY
>TRBV12-5|TRBJ1-1
ASGLGLNTEAF
>TRBV11-3|TRBJ1-1
ASSLKGITEAF
>TRBV24-1|TRBJ1-4
ATSDLRPPHRARGREKLF
>TRBV30|TRBJ1-3
AWSSGLGTGGAYGNTIY
>TRBV6-5|TRBJ2-4
ATSREAKNIQY
>TRBV11-3|TRBJ2-5
ASSLEAGAQETQY
>TRBV5-1|TRBJ1-1
ASSLQGTMNTEAF
>TRBV15|TRBJ1-1
ATSGAPGQKAF
>TRBV5-1|TRBJ1-2
ASSLDGQGRYGYT
>TRBV4-1|TRBJ2-7
ASSQGYGESYEQY
>TRBV6-5|TRBJ2-2
ASHRRGEVVGELF
>TRBV19|TRBJ2-7
ASSITSGYEQY
>TRBV6-2/TRBV6-3|TRBJ1-1
ASSQRPGTGGLGTEAF
>TRBV6-6|TRBJ1-6
ASSYVGAGNSPLH
>TRBV5-1|TRBJ2-1
ASSLGQGYNEQF
>TRBV5-1|TRBJ1-3
ASSLGHTAGSGNTIY
>TRBV11-1|TRBJ1-1
ASSLPGQGVNEAF
>TRBV4-3|TRBJ1-2
ASSQDDPGRVNYGYT
>TRBV18|TRBJ2-4
ASSPRQGMAKNIQY
>TRBV6-5|TRBJ2-5
ASRYRDTIDQETQY
>TRBV10-2|TRBJ2-7
ASSGWAGGSYEQY
>TRBV6-6|TRBJ1-3
ASGGQRSNTIY
>TRBV4-3|TRBJ1-1
ASSQGPLNTEAF
>TRBV6-5|TRBJ1-2
ASWGGGGARGGYT
>TRBV6-5|TRBJ1-3
ASSTDTSSGNTIY
>TRBV10-3|TRBJ2-1
AIRGLAIDEQF
>TRBV12-5|TRBJ1-5
ARGGVESNQPQH
>TRBV4-1|TRBJ2-5
ASSALTGFQTQY
>TRBV3-1/TRBV3-2|TRBJ1-1
ASSQLLGVRYTEAF
>TRBV6-5|TRBJ1-3
ASSSEWGSGNTIY
>TRBV19|TRBJ1-1
ASIDRANTEAF
>TRBV5-1|TRBJ1-1
ASSRPGASTEAF
>TRBV2|TRBJ1-1
ASSEAGSSTEAF